Listed below are T cell receptor beta chains from one sample, sequenced in a study of T cell changes during pregnancy in multiple sclerosis. Produced via immunoSEQ multiplex PCR; TCRdb's table is partial and in-frame only. The table shows some 70,000 clones, with roughly 94% occurring only once. The sample in question was peripheral blood, obtained in the second trimester of pregnancy. These TCRs come from a female donor in good health, enrolled as a control in a pregnancy study. Each CDR3 is given with its conserved first and last residue. The order of the fields is V gene, D gene, clone size, J gene, CDR3 protein, CDR3 DNA. The D gene is left open where the match is weak. Part of the rows lack a size; the others show once, few, many or a class for expanded clones.

V gene: TRBV28; D gene: -; clone size: -; J gene: TRBJ1-5; CDR3 protein: CASSAGGGNQPQHF; CDR3 DNA: TGTGCCAGCAGTGCCGGGGGGGGGAATCAGCCCCAGCATTTT
V gene: TRBV7-2; D gene: -; clone size: -; J gene: TRBJ2-3; CDR3 protein: CASSSGSTNTDTQYF; CDR3 DNA: TGTGCCAGCAGCTCAGGTAGTACCAACACAGATACGCAGTATTTT
V gene: TRBV10-1; D gene: -; clone size: -; J gene: TRBJ2-7; CDR3 protein: CASSEGAVYEQYF; CDR3 DNA: TGCGCCAGCAGTGAGGGGGCGGTTTACGAGCAGTACTTC
V gene: TRBV10-2; D gene: TRBD2; clone size: -; J gene: TRBJ2-3; CDR3 protein: CASYTSGGQRVDTQYF; CDR3 DNA: TGCGCCAGCTATACTAGCGGGGGGCAAAGGGTGGATACGCAGTATTTT
V gene: TRBV19; D gene: -; clone size: -; J gene: TRBJ1-2; CDR3 protein: CASRIQGNDGYTF; CDR3 DNA: TGTGCCAGTCGAATACAGGGAAATGATGGCTACACCTTC
V gene: TRBV19; D gene: TRBD1; clone size: -; J gene: TRBJ2-6; CDR3 protein: CASSLGTGVFYGANVLTF; CDR3 DNA: TGTGCCAGTAGCCTAGGGACAGGGGTTTTTTATGGGGCCAACGTCCTGACTTTC
V gene: TRBV19; D gene: -; clone size: -; J gene: TRBJ1-6; CDR3 protein: CASTAGVYSPLHF; CDR3 DNA: TGTGCCAGTACGGCAGGGGTTTATTCACCCCTCCACTTT
V gene: TRBV29-1; D gene: -; clone size: -; J gene: TRBJ2-3; CDR3 protein: CSVRPGLNTDTQYF; CDR3 DNA: TGCAGCGTGAGACCGGGACTCAACACAGATACGCAGTATTTT
V gene: TRBV6-6; D gene: TRBD2; clone size: -; J gene: TRBJ2-7; CDR3 protein: CASRTVGGLAGHEQYF; CDR3 DNA: TGTGCCAGCAGAACGGTCGGGGGACTAGCGGGACACGAGCAGTACTTC
V gene: TRBV18; D gene: -; clone size: -; J gene: TRBJ2-1; CDR3 protein: CASSPTSGRAGEQFF; CDR3 DNA: TGTGCCAGCTCACCGACGAGTGGCCGCGCGGGTGAGCAGTTCTTC
V gene: TRBV28; D gene: TRBD1; clone size: -; J gene: TRBJ1-1; CDR3 protein: CASRGQGQGRTEAFF; CDR3 DNA: TGTGCCAGCAGGGGACAAGGACAGGGGAGAACTGAAGCTTTCTTT
V gene: TRBV30; D gene: TRBD1; clone size: -; J gene: TRBJ1-1; CDR3 protein: CAWIPRQGASRGLFRTEAFF; CDR3 DNA: TGTGCCTGGATCCCCCGACAGGGGGCCTCCCGAGGCCTTTTTCGGACTGAAGCTTTCTTT
V gene: TRBV28; D gene: TRBD2; clone size: -; J gene: TRBJ2-7; CDR3 protein: CASSSRTSGLYEQYF; CDR3 DNA: TGTGCCAGCAGTTCGAGGACTAGCGGTCTCTACGAGCAGTACTTC
V gene: TRBV30; D gene: TRBD2; clone size: -; J gene: TRBJ2-5; CDR3 protein: CACRTSGGKETQYF; CDR3 DNA: TGTGCCTGCCGGACTAGCGGGGGGAAAGAGACCCAGTACTTC
V gene: TRBV28; D gene: TRBD2; clone size: -; J gene: TRBJ2-7; CDR3 protein: CASSSYQGLAGRSSYEQYF; CDR3 DNA: TGTGCCAGCAGTTCTTACCAGGGACTAGCGGGGCGAAGCTCCTACGAGCAGTACTTC
V gene: TRBV27; D gene: TRBD2; clone size: -; J gene: TRBJ2-7; CDR3 protein: CASSPTAGTSGRAEQYF; CDR3 DNA: TGTGCCAGCAGTCCCACTGCGGGGACTAGCGGGAGGGCCGAGCAGTACTTC
V gene: TRBV7-2; D gene: TRBD1; clone size: -; J gene: TRBJ2-7; CDR3 protein: CASSPSTGREQYF; CDR3 DNA: TGTGCCAGCAGCCCGTCGACAGGGAGAGAGCAGTACTTC
V gene: TRBV5-1; D gene: TRBD1; clone size: -; J gene: TRBJ2-7; CDR3 protein: CASSATGTGAEQYF; CDR3 DNA: TGCGCCAGCAGCGCTACCGGGACAGGGGCCGAGCAGTACTTC
V gene: TRBV5-1; D gene: TRBD1; clone size: -; J gene: TRBJ1-1; CDR3 protein: CASSRTGDEAFF; CDR3 DNA: TGCGCCAGCAGCCGGACAGGGGATGAAGCTTTCTTT
V gene: TRBV6-4; D gene: -; clone size: few; J gene: TRBJ2-2; CDR3 protein: CASSDGLETGELFF; CDR3 DNA: TGTGCCAGCAGTGACGGACTGGAAACCGGGGAGCTGTTTTTT
V gene: TRBV7-9; D gene: -; clone size: -; J gene: TRBJ2-5; CDR3 protein: CASSFLSETQYF; CDR3 DNA: TGTGCCAGCAGCTTTTTGTCGGAGACCCAGTACTTC
V gene: TRBV27; D gene: TRBD1; clone size: -; J gene: TRBJ1-1; CDR3 protein: CASSLYNRGRQGMNTEAFF; CDR3 DNA: TGTGCCAGCAGTTTATATAATCGGGGCAGACAGGGCATGAACACTGAAGCTTTCTTT
V gene: TRBV27; D gene: TRBD1; clone size: -; J gene: TRBJ2-7; CDR3 protein: CASSLRDRDDEQYF; CDR3 DNA: TGTGCCAGCAGTTTACGGGACAGGGACGACGAGCAGTACTTC
V gene: TRBV28; D gene: TRBD1; clone size: -; J gene: TRBJ2-3; CDR3 protein: CASSLLRTGSTDTQYF; CDR3 DNA: TGTGCCAGCAGCCTCCTACGGACAGGGAGCACAGATACGCAGTATTTT
V gene: TRBV7-6; D gene: TRBD2; clone size: -; J gene: TRBJ2-5; CDR3 protein: CASSLKAGGGETQYF; CDR3 DNA: TGTGCCAGCAGCTTAAAGGCGGGAGGAGGAGAGACCCAGTACTTC
V gene: TRBV27; D gene: -; clone size: -; J gene: TRBJ1-1; CDR3 protein: CASSAPRGSGGNTEAFF; CDR3 DNA: TGTGCCAGCAGCGCCCCCCGGGGCTCGGGAGGGAACACTGAAGCTTTCTTT
V gene: TRBV28; D gene: TRBD1; clone size: -; J gene: TRBJ2-3; CDR3 protein: CASSSGTGYTDTQYF; CDR3 DNA: TGTGCCAGCAGTTCCGGGACAGGATACACAGATACGCAGTATTTT
V gene: TRBV7-2; D gene: -; clone size: -; J gene: TRBJ1-4; CDR3 protein: CASSFRGGEKLFF; CDR3 DNA: TGTGCCAGCAGCTTCAGGGGCGGGGAAAAACTGTTTTTT
V gene: TRBV13; D gene: -; clone size: once; J gene: TRBJ1-1; CDR3 protein: CASSPREGHTEAFF; CDR3 DNA: TGTGCCAGCAGCCCCCGTGAGGGCCACACTGAAGCTTTCTTT
V gene: TRBV5-1; D gene: TRBD1; clone size: -; J gene: TRBJ1-4; CDR3 protein: CASSKHRGQGNEKLFF; CDR3 DNA: TGCGCCAGCAGCAAGCACCGGGGACAGGGGAATGAAAAACTGTTTTTT
V gene: TRBV29-1; D gene: TRBD2; clone size: -; J gene: TRBJ2-3; CDR3 protein: CSVDTSGSTDTQYF; CDR3 DNA: TGCAGCGTTGATACTAGCGGAAGCACAGATACGCAGTATTTT
V gene: TRBV30; D gene: -; clone size: -; J gene: TRBJ1-5; CDR3 protein: CAWNILGRNQPQHF; CDR3 DNA: TGTGCCTGGAATATTTTGGGCAGAAATCAGCCCCAGCATTTT
V gene: TRBV9; D gene: TRBD2; clone size: -; J gene: TRBJ2-7; CDR3 protein: CASSVDVAGSYEQYF; CDR3 DNA: TGTGCCAGCAGCGTAGACGTAGCGGGGTCCTACGAGCAGTACTTC
V gene: TRBV11-2; D gene: -; clone size: -; J gene: TRBJ2-7; CDR3 protein: CASSDSFYEQYF; CDR3 DNA: TGTGCCAGCAGTGACAGCTTCTACGAGCAGTACTTC
V gene: TRBV7-3; D gene: TRBD2; clone size: -; J gene: TRBJ2-1; CDR3 protein: CASSPGLVGNEQFF; CDR3 DNA: TGTGCCAGCAGCCCTGGACTAGTCGGCAATGAGCAGTTCTTC
V gene: TRBV5-1; D gene: TRBD2; clone size: -; J gene: TRBJ2-1; CDR3 protein: CASSEGLAVYNEQFF; CDR3 DNA: TGCGCCAGCAGTGAGGGTCTAGCGGTCTACAATGAGCAGTTCTTC
V gene: TRBV4-3; D gene: -; clone size: -; J gene: TRBJ2-1; CDR3 protein: CASSHLGREQFF; CDR3 DNA: TGCGCCAGCAGCCACCTGGGGAGGGAGCAGTTCTTC
V gene: TRBV7-2; D gene: -; clone size: -; J gene: TRBJ2-1; CDR3 protein: CASSLEGGSYNEQFF; CDR3 DNA: TGTGCCAGCAGCTTAGAAGGGGGCTCCTACAATGAGCAGTTCTTC
V gene: TRBV5-1; D gene: TRBD1; clone size: -; J gene: TRBJ2-7; CDR3 protein: CASSTGQGTYEQYF; CDR3 DNA: TGCGCCAGCAGCACGGGACAGGGCACCTACGAGCAGTACTTC
V gene: TRBV9; D gene: -; clone size: -; J gene: TRBJ2-1; CDR3 protein: CASSVGDSGLNEQFF; CDR3 DNA: TGTGCCAGCAGCGTAGGGGATAGCGGTCTCAATGAGCAGTTCTTC
V gene: TRBV7-2; D gene: -; clone size: -; J gene: TRBJ1-1; CDR3 protein: CASSLAREGPEAFF; CDR3 DNA: TGTGCCAGCAGCTTAGCACGGGAGGGGCCTGAAGCTTTCTTT
V gene: TRBV9; D gene: -; clone size: -; J gene: TRBJ2-2; CDR3 protein: CASNRGNTGELFF; CDR3 DNA: TGTGCCAGCAATCGGGGGAACACCGGGGAGCTGTTTTTT
V gene: TRBV9; D gene: TRBD2; clone size: -; J gene: TRBJ2-5; CDR3 protein: CASSPVSGGETQYF; CDR3 DNA: TGTGCCAGCAGCCCAGTAAGCGGGGGAGAGACCCAGTACTTC
V gene: TRBV4-3; D gene: -; clone size: -; J gene: TRBJ2-1; CDR3 protein: CASSHTGSSSSYNEQFF; CDR3 DNA: TGCGCCAGCAGCCATACCGGTTCCTCGAGCTCCTACAATGAGCAGTTCTTC
V gene: TRBV5-8; D gene: -; clone size: -; J gene: TRBJ2-1; CDR3 protein: CASSDGEEKNEQFF; CDR3 DNA: TGTGCCAGCAGTGACGGGGAGGAGAAGAATGAGCAGTTCTTC
V gene: TRBV7-9; D gene: TRBD2; clone size: -; J gene: TRBJ2-1; CDR3 protein: CASSGDLGLAGGYNEQFF; CDR3 DNA: TGTGCCAGCAGCGGTGACTTGGGACTAGCGGGAGGGTACAATGAGCAGTTCTTC
V gene: TRBV14; D gene: TRBD2; clone size: -; J gene: TRBJ2-7; CDR3 protein: CASSPGGYEQYF; CDR3 DNA: TGTGCCAGCAGCCCCGGGGGGTACGAGCAGTACTTC
V gene: TRBV4-2; D gene: -; clone size: -; J gene: TRBJ2-1; CDR3 protein: CASSLFRSEGYNEQFF; CDR3 DNA: TGTGCCAGCAGCCTCTTCCGCTCGGAGGGATACAATGAGCAGTTCTTC
V gene: TRBV7-7; D gene: -; clone size: few; J gene: TRBJ2-5; CDR3 protein: CASSLGRLVGQETQYF; CDR3 DNA: TGTGCTAGCAGCTTAGGAAGACTAGTTGGACAAGAGACCCAGTACTTC
V gene: TRBV28; D gene: TRBD1; clone size: -; J gene: TRBJ1-2; CDR3 protein: CASSSGQGVFGYTF; CDR3 DNA: TGTGCCAGCAGTTCGGGACAGGGGGTGTTTGGCTACACCTTC
V gene: TRBV4-1; D gene: TRBD2; clone size: -; J gene: TRBJ2-7; CDR3 protein: CASSQALAGAYEQYF; CDR3 DNA: TGCGCCAGCAGCCAGGCCCTAGCGGGGGCCTACGAGCAGTACTTC
V gene: TRBV7-8; D gene: TRBD2; clone size: -; J gene: TRBJ2-5; CDR3 protein: CASSSGLAEKYPETQYF; CDR3 DNA: TGTGCCAGCAGTTCGGGACTAGCGGAAAAATACCCAGAGACCCAGTACTTC
V gene: TRBV6-6; D gene: TRBD1; clone size: -; J gene: TRBJ1-1; CDR3 protein: CASRKQQGANTEAFF; CDR3 DNA: TGTGCCAGCAGGAAACAACAGGGGGCGAACACTGAAGCTTTCTTT
V gene: TRBV27; D gene: -; clone size: -; J gene: TRBJ1-2; CDR3 protein: CASSEGPGDRSYTF; CDR3 DNA: TGTGCCAGCTCCGAGGGTCCCGGAGATAGGAGCTACACCTTC
V gene: TRBV14; D gene: TRBD1; clone size: -; J gene: TRBJ2-2; CDR3 protein: CASRGTGENTGELFF; CDR3 DNA: TGTGCCAGCAGAGGAACAGGGGAAAATACCGGGGAGCTGTTTTTT
V gene: TRBV27; D gene: -; clone size: -; J gene: TRBJ1-1; CDR3 protein: CASKSRDTYTEAFF; CDR3 DNA: TGTGCCAGCAAATCCCGGGACACTTACACTGAAGCTTTCTTT
V gene: TRBV27; D gene: TRBD1; clone size: -; J gene: TRBJ2-7; CDR3 protein: CASRKAGTGANEQYF; CDR3 DNA: TGTGCCAGCAGGAAGGCCGGGACAGGGGCCAACGAGCAGTACTTC
V gene: TRBV7-9; D gene: -; clone size: -; J gene: TRBJ2-3; CDR3 protein: CASSSIHPRPGRGDTQYF; CDR3 DNA: TGTGCCAGCAGCTCCATCCACCCTAGGCCGGGTCGGGGGGATACGCAGTATTTT